The subject of this entry is one TCR beta chain. Original methodology: For nucleated cells, counts were estimated from reference gene primer amplification. The method was immunoSEQ multiplex PCR; TCRdb's version includes in-frame clones alone and lacks a portion of them. D and trimming come from the DNA, and the V and J calls and clone size come from that table. Of 150,000 or so clones in the sample, 70% to 85% were seen once. CDR3 size: 12 residues. Trimming shortened V by 2 bases and J by 4 bases, and 3 bases separated the two germline ends. The data were taken from a study of blood T cell repertoires in COVID-19. Overall study context: Samples taken during acute and convalescent COVID-19 were collected in the United States, Italy and Spain.

This TCR derives from a woman aged 45-65 years with acute or convalescent COVID-19. Material: peripheral blood. The rearrangement uses TRBV12-3 or TRBV12-4 and TRBJ1-3, with no clear D. CDR3 nucleotides: TGTGCCAGCAGTTTATCAGGAAACACCATATATTTT. Its translation is CASSLSGNTIYF.